This T cell receptor (beta chain) was retrieved from a study of cytomegalovirus exposure and HLA in healthy donors. Study-wide background: Earlier work reported 117 million unique TCR beta sequences from about 179 million T cells.

The CDR3 sequence is 13 residues long. Trimming removed 1 base from V and 8 bases from J, with 12 bases in between. Germline V CDR1 and CDR2: SGHDT, YYEEEE. Study-wide results and caveats: When presence/absence was analysed, sequencing depth was taken to be roughly uniform across donors. Many donors carried some public TCRs, although rarity characterized most TCR sequences.

13 Jbeta primers and 60 Vbeta primers were used for the PCR. This table comes from immunoSEQ multiplex PCR, and its TCRdb copy is limited to in-frame clones, with some not included. Found here are fewer than 200,000 clones, around 80% of them singletons; the top ten hold under 2.5%. On this clone itself: The antigen remains undetermined.

This chain connects TRBV5-6 to TRBJ1-2, with D perhaps matching TRBD1 (6 bases). Sample: PBMCs. This clonotype was obtained from a man aged 40-55 years in good health and CMV-seronegative. The CDR3, as DNA: TGTGCCAGCAGCTTGCCGGGACATTGGGGCTACACCTTC. Translation: CASSLPGHWGYTF. The full variable domain, with the rest looked up from reference TRBV5-6 and TRBJ1-2, is DAGVTQSPTHLIKTRGQQVTLRCSPKSGHDTVSWYQQALGQGPQFIFQYYEEEERQRGNFPDRFSGHQFPNYSSELNVNALLLGDSALYLCASSLPGHWGYTFGSGTRLTVV.